These 29 T cell receptor beta chains came from one sample sequenced in a study of T cells in Graves' hyperthyroidism and ophthalmopathy (dated by TCRdb to between 2017 and 2020). Preparation of the library involved multiplex PCR. The sample was run on an Illumina HiSeq 2000. TCR beta CDR3 regions were amplified from RNA transcripts. A first-round RT-PCR of the TCR CDR3 used the HTBI primer set with the Qiagen OneStep RT-PCR kit. The raw public reads went through TCRdb reprocessing: fastp at Q25, MiXCR clone calling, in-frame beta chains kept. CDR3 protein sequences are deduplicated, and each keeps its most common genes and DNA. The sample contains 250,000 to 300,000 distinct CDR3 sequences, 13% of them found a single time. Clones ranked in the top ten supply almost 8% of the sample. The sequenced sample was blood. The receptors were sampled from a woman aged 25-40 years with Graves' hyperthyroidism that later progressed to Graves' ophthalmopathy.

In its sample, this clonotype was seen many times. The chain links TRBV6-2 or TRBV6-3 to TRBJ2-1, with D hard to call. The V gene's germline CDR1 is MNHEY and CDR2 SVGEGT. Trimming took off 1 base at V and 1 base at J, with 17 bases between the two ends. The CDR3 covers 18 residues. CDR3 in amino acids: CASSYLGPETWSYNEQFF. The CDR3 region has the DNA TGTGCCAGCAGTTACTTGGGTCCGGAGACCTGGTCCTACAATGAGCAGTTCTTC.

The rearrangement joins TRBV19 to TRBJ1-3; the match to TRBD1 covers 11 bases. Germline V CDR1 and CDR2: LNHDA, SQIVND (reference sequence). Trimming cost V 7 bases and J 6 bases; bases outside gene matches: 5. The CDR3 totals 14 residues. In nucleotides, the CDR3 is TGTGCCAGTACCTCGGGACAGGGGGTAAACACCATATATTTT. Protein sequence: CASTSGQGVNTIYF.

This clonotype was picked up many times. This sequence joins TRBV6-2 or TRBV6-3 and TRBJ2-5, with 10 nucleotides matching TRBD2. The germline CDR1 and CDR2 sequences are MNHEY and SVGEGT. CDR3 length: 16 residues. The V segment lost 0 bases and the J segment 5 bases; nucleotides outside the gene matches: 6. The CDR3 sequence is CASSYSPSGRVETQYF. The CDR3 region has the DNA TGTGCCAGCAGTTACTCCCCAAGCGGGAGGGTGGAGACCCAGTACTTC.

CDR3 in amino acids: CASSTDRGFYEQYF. DNA of the CDR3: TGTGCCAGCAGCACCGACAGGGGGTTCTACGAGCAGTACTTC. V is TRBV28 and J is TRBJ2-7; 9 bases agree with TRBD1. Trimming took 6 bases from V and 3 from J; bases not matched to a gene: 6. CDR1 is MDHEN and CDR2 is SYDVKM in the germline V gene. This CDR3 is 14 amino acids long.

Ten or more counts support this clonotype. V usage is TRBV6-2 or TRBV6-3 and J usage is TRBJ2-1, with TRBD2 matching over 12 bases. After removal of 4 bases from V and 3 bases from J, the junction contained 7 bases not matched to a gene. The length of the CDR3 is 17 residues. Germline V gene lookup returns CDR1 MNHEY and CDR2 SVGEGT. CDR3 in DNA: TGTGCCAGCAGTTCGCACCAGGGACTAGCGGGCTACAATGAGCAGTTCTTC. This gives the protein CASSSHQGLAGYNEQFF.

This clonotype was observed at least ten times. The chain couples TRBV5-5 to TRBJ2-2, with 9 bases fitting TRBD1. The CDR3 has 18 residues. Germline-derived CDR1 and CDR2 are SGHKS and YYEKEE (reference sequence). The V gene end was trimmed by 1 base and the J gene end by 6 bases; junction bases not matched to a gene: 13. This CDR3 is CASSLYPLGTGIPGELFF. CDR3 bases: TGTGCCAGCAGCTTGTATCCGTTGGGGACAGGGATCCCCGGGGAGCTGTTTTTT. Supplemented by reference TRBV5-5 and TRBJ2-2, the full variable domain reads DAGVTQSPTHLIKTRGQQVTLRCSPISGHKSVSWYQQVLGQGPQFIFQYYEKEERGRGNFPDRFSARQFPNYSSELNVNALLLGDSALYLCASSLYPLGTGIPGELFFGEGSRLTVL.

The chain links TRBV3-1 to TRBJ2-3; D is ambiguous. The CDR3 length is 16 residues. Trimming took off 0 bases at V and 0 bases at J, with 10 bases between the two ends. The germline V gene encodes CDR1 LGHDT and CDR2 YNNKEL (reference sequence). This chain's CDR3 is CASSQDLGPSTDTQYF. The CDR3 nucleotides are TGTGCCAGCAGCCAAGATCTTGGACCCAGCACAGATACGCAGTATTTT.

The sample holds many counts of this clonotype. CDR3 nucleotides: TGTGCCAGCACGGTGGTGGGGAGTGGGACAGATACGCAGTATTTT. Protein: CASTVVGSGTDTQYF. V is TRBV2 and J is TRBJ2-3; D possibly corresponds to TRBD2 (5 bases). V was shortened by 7 bases and J by 3 bases, with 17 bases between the two germline ends. Per germline, CDR1 SNHLY and CDR2 FYNNEI. There are 15 residues in the CDR3.

This clonotype was observed many times. This sequence joins TRBV6-2 or TRBV6-3 and TRBJ2-7, with D hard to call. Deletions cut 1 base from V and 3 bases from J, with 16 bases between. Looked up from germline, CDR1 is MNHEY and CDR2 is SVGEGT. The CDR3 extends over 16 amino acids. The CDR3 DNA reads TGTGCCAGCAGTTACTGGGTTTTAGGCACCCACTACGAGCAGTACTTC. This encodes CASSYWVLGTHYEQYF.

The rearrangement uses TRBV18 and TRBJ2-5; D may be TRBD2 (5 bases). Germline V gene data show CDR1 as KGHSH and CDR2 as LQKENI. The CDR3 length is 17 residues. V dropped 3 bases and J dropped 6 bases, with 23 bases sitting between them. CDR3 protein: CASSPSGRDGGGKTQYF. CDR3 coding DNA: TGTGCCAGCTCACCCTCGGGGAGAGACGGAGGAGGAAAGACCCAGTACTTC.

Many counts were recorded for this clonotype. The chain has TRBV11-2 and TRBJ2-5; 14 bases line up with TRBD2. This CDR3 spans 16 amino acids. V lost 1 base to trimming and J lost 5 bases; unmatched junction nucleotides: 3. Germline assignment: CDR1 SGHAT and CDR2 FQNNGV. This CDR3 reads CASSLGGLAGVETQYF. The DNA for the CDR3 is TGTGCCAGCAGCTTAGGGGGACTAGCGGGAGTGGAGACCCAGTACTTC.

This clonotype showed up many times. The CDR3, as DNA: TGTGCCACCAGTGACGGGACGACGCCCGACCCTCTGGAAGACACCATATATTTT. This codes for CATSDGTTPDPLEDTIYF. This chain uses TRBV24-1 with TRBJ1-3; possibly TRBD1 for D (5 bases). The CDR3 spans 18 residues. V was cut by 4 bases and J by 8 bases, with 26 bases left in between. Looked up from germline, CDR1 is KGHDR and CDR2 is SFDVKD.

This clonotype showed up many times. The CDR3 sequence: CASSVTGNEQYF. The CDR3 nucleotides are TGTGCCAGCAGTGTGACAGGGAACGAGCAGTACTTC. The chain employs TRBV6-1 and TRBJ2-7; 7 bases match TRBD1. Trimming took 4 bases from V and 5 from J; bases not matched to a gene: 2. CDR3 length equals 12 residues. Germline V gives CDR1 MNHNS, CDR2 SASEGT.

In its sample, this clonotype was seen many times. The chain employs TRBV30 and TRBJ1-1, with D possibly TRBD1 on 6 matching bases. Germline lookup yields CDR1 GTSNPN and CDR2 SVGIG (reference sequence). The CDR3 loop spans 14 amino acids. V lost 0 bases to trimming and J lost 4 bases, with 12 bases between them. Here the CDR3 DNA reads TGTGCCTGGAGTGTACAGGGAGGCGGCACTGAAGCTTTCTTT. It specifies CAWSVQGGGTEAFF. Looking up the rest from reference TRBV30 and TRBJ1-1 gives the full variable domain: SQTIHQWPATLVQPVGSPLSLECTVEGTSNPNLYWYRQAAGRGLQLLFYSVGIGQISSEVPQNLSASRPQDRQFILSSKKLLLSDSGFYLCAWSVQGGGTEAFFGQGTRLTVV.

This clonotype was seen repeatedly, ten times or more. This chain connects TRBV6-1 to TRBJ2-1; 7 bases are shared with TRBD1. Germline CDR1 MNHNS, CDR2 SASEGT. The V and J ends lost 6 bases and 4 bases, in that order; junction bases with no gene match: 12. The CDR3 totals 16 residues. The CDR3 protein is CASRPYGTAAYNEQFF. CDR3 sequence (DNA): TGTGCCAGCAGGCCCTACGGGACAGCTGCTTACAATGAGCAGTTCTTC.

This clonotype was seen many times. The CDR3 reads CASSSGTSLGYNEQFF. The CDR3 coding sequence is TGTGCCAGCAGCTCTGGGACCAGTTTGGGGTACAATGAGCAGTTCTTC. V usage is TRBV7-8 and J usage is TRBJ2-1; D could derive from TRBD1 or TRBD2 (5 bases each). Looked up from germline, CDR1 is SGHVS and CDR2 is FQNEAQ. The CDR3 is made up of 16 amino acids. Deletions cut 4 bases from V and 4 bases from J, with 17 bases between.

This clonotype was observed many times. V gene TRBV20-1 combines with J gene TRBJ2-5; 12 positions match TRBD2. Germline values: CDR1 DFQATT, CDR2 SNEGSKA (reference sequence). This CDR3 is 16 amino acids long. Germline trimming cut 4 bases from V and 1 base from J; bases unmatched to any gene: 7. The CDR3 spells CSAIRLAGATQETQYF. CDR3 nucleotide sequence: TGCAGTGCTATCCGACTAGCGGGAGCGACCCAAGAGACCCAGTACTTC.

This clonotype has ten or more counts. CDR3 nucleotide sequence: TGTGCCAGCAGCTTAGCGTTTGGCACTAGCGGGTCCGTCGGGGAGCTGTTTTTT. Translated, it gives CASSLAFGTSGSVGELFF. The chain is built from TRBV7-2 and TRBJ2-2, with 9 bases aligning to TRBD2. V trimming: 0 bases; J trimming: 7 bases; junction bases outside the gene matches: 12. The CDR3 loop spans 18 amino acids. CDR1 and CDR2 from the germline V gene are SGHTA and FQGNSA.

The chain links TRBV6-1 to TRBJ2-1; TRBD2 aligns across 14 bases. CDR1 is MNHNS and CDR2 is SASEGT in the germline V gene. The CDR3 length is 17 residues. J was trimmed by 4 bases and V by 6 bases; bases with no gene match: 8. The CDR3 DNA follows: TGTGCCAGCAGATCCGGGACTAGCGGGAGTCCATACAATGAGCAGTTCTTC. Translating gives CASRSGTSGSPYNEQFF.

This clonotype appeared many times. The genes are TRBV12-3 or TRBV12-4 and TRBJ2-7; perhaps TRBD1 as D (6 bases). The germline V and J ends were trimmed by 6 bases and 5 bases, with 17 bases remaining between them. The CDR3 sequence is 14 residues long. CDR3 residues: CASRPEQGHNEQYF. The CDR3 coding sequence is TGTGCCAGCAGACCAGAGCAGGGGCACAACGAGCAGTACTTC.

This clonotype was counted ten times or more. This chain joins TRBV11-2 and TRBJ1-4, with D maybe TRBD1 (5 bases). This CDR3 has 12 residues. The germline CDR1 and CDR2 sequences are SGHAT and FQNNGV. The ends were cut back, 5 bases at V and 12 bases at J, with 13 bases in the middle. This chain's CDR3 is CASSRIPGQLFF. The DNA for the CDR3 is TGTGCCAGCAGCCGGATCCCGGGACAACTGTTTTTT.

Ten or more counts support this clonotype. The chain employs TRBV12-3 or TRBV12-4 and TRBJ2-2; 8 bases match TRBD2. The junction had 9 bases not matched to a gene; V was cut back by 6 bases and J by 6 bases. The CDR3 totals 15 residues. CDR3: CASSPFGRAAGELFF. CDR3 DNA: TGTGCCAGCAGCCCCTTCGGGAGGGCCGCCGGGGAGCTGTTTTTT.

In its sample, this clonotype was seen many times. V and J are TRBV20-1 and TRBJ2-5, with 12 bases lining up with TRBD2. The length of the CDR3 is 16 residues. The V segment lost 3 bases and the J segment 2 bases; nucleotides outside the gene matches: 7. The germline CDR1 and CDR2 sequences are DFQATT and SNEGSKA (reference sequence). The CDR3 coding sequence is TGCAGTGCTAGTATGACTAGCGGGAGACTGCAAGAGACCCAGTACTTC. Protein: CSASMTSGRLQETQYF.

The chain recombines TRBV9 with TRBJ2-7, with D uncertain. This CDR3 contains 13 residues. The germline V and J ends were trimmed by 5 bases and 3 bases, with 12 bases remaining between them. Looked up from germline, CDR1 is SGDLS and CDR2 is YYNGEE. For the CDR3, the DNA is TGTGCCAGCAGTGGACGGAACAGCTACGAGCAGTACTTC. It translates to CASSGRNSYEQYF.

This clonotype was counted at least ten times. The V gene is TRBV28, the J gene TRBJ1-2, with 7 bases identical to TRBD1. Trimming cost V 3 bases and J 0 bases; bases outside gene matches: 4. The CDR3 extends over 15 amino acids. CDR1 and CDR2 from the germline V gene are MDHEN and SYDVKM. CDR3 DNA: TGTGCCAGCAGTTTGAGCCAGGGGGCTAACTATGGCTACACCTTC. It yields the protein CASSLSQGANYGYTF.

This clonotype was seen many times. This chain uses TRBV28 with TRBJ2-7; TRBD1 matches 7 bases. The CDR3 contains 13 residues. Germline loops: CDR1 MDHEN, CDR2 SYDVKM. After removal of 2 bases from V and 4 bases from J, the junction contained 2 bases not matched to a gene. The CDR3 region has the DNA TGTGCCAGCAGTTTAAAGGACAGGTACGAGCAGTACTTC. It specifies CASSLKDRYEQYF.

The table lists this clonotype with many counts. The chain recombines TRBV2 with TRBJ1-5, with 7 nucleotides matching TRBD1. The CDR3 is 17 amino acids. The V segment lost 6 bases and the J segment 0 bases; nucleotides outside the gene matches: 11. Germline CDR1 reads SNHLY; CDR2 reads FYNNEI. The CDR3 DNA follows: TGTGCCAGCAGCCCGCGGGGGACAGACAATAGCAATCAGCCCCAGCATTTT. Protein product: CASSPRGTDNSNQPQHF.

This chain uses TRBV6-5 with TRBJ1-5; D remains unclear. The CDR3 runs to 15 residues. Between the trimmed V and J ends, which lost 2 bases and 3 bases, there was a span of 11 bases. CDR1 is MNHEY, CDR2 SVGAGI, per germline. The CDR3 loop reads CASSYVSEPNQPQHF. The DNA for the CDR3 is TGTGCCAGCAGTTACGTCAGTGAACCCAATCAGCCCCAGCATTTT.

This clonotype has at least ten counts. V and J are TRBV6-1 and TRBJ1-2, with D hard to call. V shed 7 bases and J shed 2 bases, with 11 bases lying between them. Germline lookup yields CDR1 MNHNS and CDR2 SASEGT. The CDR3 spans 13 residues. This chain's CDR3 is CASTGVGNYGYTF. CDR3 coding DNA: TGTGCCAGCACCGGCGTGGGCAACTATGGCTACACCTTC.